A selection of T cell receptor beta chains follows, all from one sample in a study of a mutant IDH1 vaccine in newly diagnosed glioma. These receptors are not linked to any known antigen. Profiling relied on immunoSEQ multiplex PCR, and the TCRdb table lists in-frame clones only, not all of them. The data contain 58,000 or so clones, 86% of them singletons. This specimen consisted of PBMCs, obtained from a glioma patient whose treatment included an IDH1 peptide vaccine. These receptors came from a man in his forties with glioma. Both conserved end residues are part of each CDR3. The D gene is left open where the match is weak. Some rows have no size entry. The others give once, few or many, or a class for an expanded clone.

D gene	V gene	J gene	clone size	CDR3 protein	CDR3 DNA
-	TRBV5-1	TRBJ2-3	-	CASSTADPSTDTQYF	TGCGCCAGCAGCACCGCGGATCCTAGCACAGATACGCAGTATTTT
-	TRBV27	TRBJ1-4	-	CASSFAGPNEKLFF	TGTGCCAGCAGTTTTGCAGGACCCAATGAAAAACTGTTTTTT
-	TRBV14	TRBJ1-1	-	CASTYSGWDTEAFF	TGTGCCAGCACCTACAGCGGCTGGGACACTGAAGCTTTCTTT
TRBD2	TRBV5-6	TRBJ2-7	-	CASSPIGLAGPYEQYF	TGTGCCAGCAGCCCGATCGGACTAGCGGGACCGTACGAGCAGTACTTC
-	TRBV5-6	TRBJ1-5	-	CASSLGATQPQHF	TGTGCCAGCAGCTTGGGGGCGACTCAGCCCCAGCATTTT
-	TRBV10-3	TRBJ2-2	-	CAISALDSTGELFF	TGTGCCATCAGTGCCCTCGACAGTACCGGGGAGCTGTTTTTT
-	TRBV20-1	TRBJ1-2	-	CSADTGYGYTF	TGCAGTGCTGACACCGGCTATGGCTACACCTTC
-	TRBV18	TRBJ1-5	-	CASSPQGRGNQPQHF	TGTGCCAGCTCACCCCAGGGACGGGGCAATCAGCCCCAGCATTTT
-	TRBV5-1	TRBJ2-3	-	CASSLGPPTGGGQYF	TGCGCCAGCAGCTTGGGCCCCCCGACCGGGGGTGGGCAGTATTTT
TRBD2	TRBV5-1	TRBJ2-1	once	CASSLMPGLEGTNEQFF	TGCGCCAGCAGCTTAATGCCGGGACTAGAGGGGACCAATGAGCAGTTCTTC
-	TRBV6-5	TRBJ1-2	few	CASRRGGNGYTF	TGTGCCAGCAGAAGGGGGGGGAATGGCTACACCTTC
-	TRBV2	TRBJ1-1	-	CASIVRENTEAFF	TGTGCCAGCATTGTAAGGGAGAACACTGAAGCTTTCTTT
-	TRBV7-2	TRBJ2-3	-	CASSLNPTGYSSTDTQYF	TGTGCCAGCAGCTTGAATCCGACAGGATACTCTAGCACAGATACGCAGTATTTT
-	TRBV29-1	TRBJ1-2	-	CSVVDGNYGYTF	TGCAGCGTAGTTGACGGTAACTATGGCTACACCTTC
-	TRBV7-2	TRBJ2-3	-	CASSLGFQGSSTDTQYF	TGTGCCAGCAGCTTAGGGTTCCAGGGAAGTTCCACAGATACGCAGTATTTT
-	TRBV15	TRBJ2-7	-	CATSDDNLSYEQYF	TGTGCCACCAGCGACGACAACCTCTCCTACGAGCAGTACTTC
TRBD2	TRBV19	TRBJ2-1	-	CASSRTSGPPYNEQFF	TGTGCCAGTAGTCGGACTAGCGGTCCTCCCTACAATGAGCAGTTCTTC
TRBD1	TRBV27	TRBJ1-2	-	CASSLSIWGQGYYGYTF	TGTGCCAGCAGTTTATCGATTTGGGGACAGGGTTACTATGGCTACACCTTC
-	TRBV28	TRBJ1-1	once	CASSVGDTEAFF	TGTGCCAGCTCCGTGGGGGACACTGAAGCTTTCTTT
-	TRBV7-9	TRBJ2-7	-	CASSLGGFREEQYF	TGTGCCAGCAGCTTAGGGGGGTTTAGAGAGGAGCAGTACTTC
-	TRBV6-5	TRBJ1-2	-	CASSERGYGYTF	TGTGCCAGCAGCGAGAGGGGGTATGGCTACACCTTC
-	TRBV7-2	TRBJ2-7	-	CASHRSAGYEQYF	TGTGCCAGCCACCGGTCAGCAGGGTACGAGCAGTACTTC
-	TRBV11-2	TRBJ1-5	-	CASSRDSGEPQHF	TGTGCCAGCAGCCGGGACTCTGGGGAGCCCCAGCATTTT
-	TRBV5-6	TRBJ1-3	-	CASSSTSFRGRYTIYF	TGTGCCAGCAGCTCCACCTCATTTAGGGGGAGGTACACCATATATTTT
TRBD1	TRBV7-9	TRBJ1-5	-	CASSPGQINQPQHF	TGTGCCAGCAGCCCGGGACAGATCAATCAGCCCCAGCATTTT
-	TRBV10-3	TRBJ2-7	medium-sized	CAISAFTGPQYF	TGTGCCATCAGTGCCTTTACAGGGCCGCAGTACTTC
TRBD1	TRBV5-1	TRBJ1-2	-	CASSSGTGPTYGYTF	TGCGCCAGCAGCTCGGGGACAGGGCCAACGTATGGCTACACCTTC
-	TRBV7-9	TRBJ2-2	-	CASSLVWNTGELFF	TGTGCCAGCAGCTTGGTTTGGAACACCGGGGAGCTGTTTTTT
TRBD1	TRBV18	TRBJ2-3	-	CASSRTDRGQRTDTQYF	TGTGCCAGCTCACGAACGGACAGGGGCCAAAGGACAGATACGCAGTATTTT
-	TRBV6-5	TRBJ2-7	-	CASSRTRSTYEQYF	TGTGCCAGCAGTCGGACTCGATCAACTTACGAGCAGTACTTC
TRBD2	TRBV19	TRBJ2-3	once	CASSPLAGMTDTQYF	TGTGCCAGTAGTCCGCTAGCGGGGATGACAGATACGCAGTATTTT
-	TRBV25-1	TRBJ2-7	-	CASSESRRDQYF	TGTGCCAGCAGTGAATCTCGGAGAGACCAGTACTTC
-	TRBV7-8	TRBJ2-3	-	CASSTYTDTQYF	TGTGCCAGCAGCACCTACACAGATACGCAGTATTTT
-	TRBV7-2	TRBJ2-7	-	CASSLVTSVYEQYF	TGTGCCAGCAGCTTAGTGACTTCGGTTTACGAGCAGTACTTC
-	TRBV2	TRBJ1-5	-	CASSFARVGGNQPQHF	TGTGCCAGCAGTTTCGCAAGAGTTGGAGGCAATCAGCCCCAGCATTTT
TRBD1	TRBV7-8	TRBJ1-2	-	CASSFIGTGNYGYTF	TGTGCCAGCAGCTTTATCGGGACAGGGAACTATGGCTACACCTTC